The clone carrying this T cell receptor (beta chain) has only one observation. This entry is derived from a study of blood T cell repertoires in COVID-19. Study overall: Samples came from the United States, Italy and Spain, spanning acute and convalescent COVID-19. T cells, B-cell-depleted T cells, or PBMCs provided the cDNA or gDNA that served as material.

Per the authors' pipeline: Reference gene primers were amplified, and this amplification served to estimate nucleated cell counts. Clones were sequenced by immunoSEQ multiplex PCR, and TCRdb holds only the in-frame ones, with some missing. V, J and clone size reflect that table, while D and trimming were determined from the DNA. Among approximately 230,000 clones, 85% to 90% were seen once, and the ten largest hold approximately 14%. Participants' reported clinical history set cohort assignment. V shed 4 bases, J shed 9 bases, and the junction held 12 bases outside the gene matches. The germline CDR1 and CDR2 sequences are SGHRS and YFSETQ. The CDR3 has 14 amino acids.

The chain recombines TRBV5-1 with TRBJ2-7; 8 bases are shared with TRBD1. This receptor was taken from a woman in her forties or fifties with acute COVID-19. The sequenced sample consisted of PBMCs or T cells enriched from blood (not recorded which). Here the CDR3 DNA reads TGCGCCAGCAGCCCCAGACGGGGACAGGATGGGCAGTACTTC. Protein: CASSPRRGQDGQYF.